This TCR beta chain derives from a study of T cell repertoires in cytomegalovirus infection. As for the study in general: CMV infection and matching HLA type were both indicated by public TCR beta signatures.

Of note for this clonotype: As yet, its antigen is unknown.

This CDR3 has 15 residues. CDR1 and CDR2 (germline): MGHRA, YSYEKL. V lost 3 bases to trimming and J lost 1 base; unmatched junction nucleotides: 5. The study's findings and limits: The study found HLA-C-restricted CMV-specific TCR beta clonotypes dominating the ex vivo response.

TCRdb used MiXCR to reprocess the reads, holding one entry per CDR3 protein. The sample carries around 450,000 distinct CDR3 sequences, approximately 10% recorded once. This receptor was taken from a human donor in good health (CMV status not recorded). Some clones in this sample may be carry-over from other donors' samples. This chain uses TRBV4-1 with TRBJ1-1; 7 nucleotides agree with TRBD1. The sequencing input was PBMCs. The CDR3 loop reads CASSHRGQRNTEAFF. The CDR3 DNA is TGCGCCAGCAGCCATAGGGGACAGCGGAACACTGAAGCTTTCTTT.